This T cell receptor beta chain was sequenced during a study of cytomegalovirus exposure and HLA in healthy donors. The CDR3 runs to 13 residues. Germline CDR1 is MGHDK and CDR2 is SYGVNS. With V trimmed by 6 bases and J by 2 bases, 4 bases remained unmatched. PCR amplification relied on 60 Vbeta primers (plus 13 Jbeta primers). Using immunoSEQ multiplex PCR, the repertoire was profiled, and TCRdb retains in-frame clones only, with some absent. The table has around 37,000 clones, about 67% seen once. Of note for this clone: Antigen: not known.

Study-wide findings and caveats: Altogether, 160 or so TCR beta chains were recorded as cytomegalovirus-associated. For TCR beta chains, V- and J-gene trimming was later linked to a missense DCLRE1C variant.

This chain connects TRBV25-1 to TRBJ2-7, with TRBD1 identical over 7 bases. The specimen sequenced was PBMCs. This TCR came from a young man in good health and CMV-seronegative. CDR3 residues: CASSRDRPYEQYF. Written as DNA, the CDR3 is TGTGCCAGCAGCCGGGACAGACCCTACGAGCAGTACTTC.